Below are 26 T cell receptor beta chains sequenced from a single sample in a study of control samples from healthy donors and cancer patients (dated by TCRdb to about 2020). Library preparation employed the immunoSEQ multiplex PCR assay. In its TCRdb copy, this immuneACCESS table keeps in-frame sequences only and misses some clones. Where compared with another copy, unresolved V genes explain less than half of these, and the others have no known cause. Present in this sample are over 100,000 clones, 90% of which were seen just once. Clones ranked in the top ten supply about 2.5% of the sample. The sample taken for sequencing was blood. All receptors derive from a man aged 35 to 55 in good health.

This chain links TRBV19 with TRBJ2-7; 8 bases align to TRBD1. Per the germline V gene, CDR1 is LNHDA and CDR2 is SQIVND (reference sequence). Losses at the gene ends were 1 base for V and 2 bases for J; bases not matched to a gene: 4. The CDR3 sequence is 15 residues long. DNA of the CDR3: TGTGCCAGTAGTATAGGGACAGGGTCTCCCTACGAGCAGTACTTC. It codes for CASSIGTGSPYEQYF.

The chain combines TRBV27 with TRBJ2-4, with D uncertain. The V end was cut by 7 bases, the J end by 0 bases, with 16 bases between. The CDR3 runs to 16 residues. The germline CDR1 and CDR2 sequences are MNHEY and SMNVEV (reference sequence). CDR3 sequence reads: CASTPTPWLAKNIQYF. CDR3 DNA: TGTGCCAGCACCCCTACCCCCTGGTTAGCCAAAAACATTCAGTACTTC.

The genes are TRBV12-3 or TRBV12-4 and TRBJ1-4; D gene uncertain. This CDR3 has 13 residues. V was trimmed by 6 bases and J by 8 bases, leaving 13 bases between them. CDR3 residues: CASSPREREKLFF. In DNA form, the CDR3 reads TGTGCCAGCAGCCCTAGGGAGAGGGAAAAACTGTTTTTT.

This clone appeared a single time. The CDR3 nucleotides are TGTGCCAGCAGCGTAGACGTGTTTCAAGAGACCCAGTACTTC. This codes for CASSVDVFQETQYF. The V call is TRBV9, the J call TRBJ2-5; D gene unclear. V lost 0 bases and J lost 2, with 8 bases in between. The CDR3 covers 14 residues. Per germline, CDR1 SGDLS and CDR2 YYNGEE.

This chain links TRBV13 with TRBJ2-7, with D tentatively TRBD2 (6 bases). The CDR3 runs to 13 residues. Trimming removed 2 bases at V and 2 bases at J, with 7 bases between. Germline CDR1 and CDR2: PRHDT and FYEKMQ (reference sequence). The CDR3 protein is CASSLTSPYEQYF. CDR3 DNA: TGTGCCAGCAGCTTAACTAGCCCCTACGAGCAGTACTTC.

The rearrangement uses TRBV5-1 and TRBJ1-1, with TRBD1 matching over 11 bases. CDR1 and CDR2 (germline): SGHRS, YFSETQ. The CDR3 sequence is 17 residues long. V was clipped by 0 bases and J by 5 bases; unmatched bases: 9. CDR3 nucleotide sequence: TGCGCCAGCAGCTTGGGTAGGACAGGGGGCGCAGATACTGAAGCTTTCTTT. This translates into CASSLGRTGGADTEAFF. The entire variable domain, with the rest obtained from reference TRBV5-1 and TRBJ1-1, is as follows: KAGVTQTPRYLIKTRGQQVTLSCSPISGHRSVSWYQQTPGQGLQFLFEYFSETQRNKGNFPGRFSGRQFSNSRSEMNVSTLELGDSALYLCASSLGRTGGADTEAFFGQGTRLTVV.

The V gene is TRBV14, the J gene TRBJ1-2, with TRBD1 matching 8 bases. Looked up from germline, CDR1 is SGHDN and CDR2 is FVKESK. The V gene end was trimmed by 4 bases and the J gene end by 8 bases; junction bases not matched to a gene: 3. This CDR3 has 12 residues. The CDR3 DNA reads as TGTGCCAGCAGCCGGGACAGGTACGGCTACACCTTC. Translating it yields CASSRDRYGYTF.

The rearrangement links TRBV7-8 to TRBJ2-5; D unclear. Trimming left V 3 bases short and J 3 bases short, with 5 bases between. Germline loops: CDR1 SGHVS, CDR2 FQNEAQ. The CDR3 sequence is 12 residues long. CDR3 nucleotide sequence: TGTGCCAGCAGCTTTGGAAAAGAGACCCAGTACTTC. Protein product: CASSFGKETQYF.

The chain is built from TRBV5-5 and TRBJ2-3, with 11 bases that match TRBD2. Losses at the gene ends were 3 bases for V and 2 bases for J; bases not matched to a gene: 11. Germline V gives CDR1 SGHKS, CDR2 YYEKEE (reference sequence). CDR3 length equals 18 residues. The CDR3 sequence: CASSSGLAVRIYTDTQYF. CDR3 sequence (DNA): TGTGCCAGCAGCTCGGGACTAGCGGTCCGAATATACACAGATACGCAGTATTTT. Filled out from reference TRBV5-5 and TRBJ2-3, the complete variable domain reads DAGVTQSPTHLIKTRGQQVTLRCSPISGHKSVSWYQQVLGQGPQFIFQYYEKEERGRGNFPDRFSARQFPNYSSELNVNALLLGDSALYLCASSSGLAVRIYTDTQYFGPGTRLTVL.

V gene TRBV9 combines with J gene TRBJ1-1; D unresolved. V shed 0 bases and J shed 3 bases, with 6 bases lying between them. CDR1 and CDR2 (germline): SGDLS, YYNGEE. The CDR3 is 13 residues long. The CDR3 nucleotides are TGTGCCAGCAGCGTAGTCATTCACACTGAAGCTTTCTTT. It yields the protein CASSVVIHTEAFF.

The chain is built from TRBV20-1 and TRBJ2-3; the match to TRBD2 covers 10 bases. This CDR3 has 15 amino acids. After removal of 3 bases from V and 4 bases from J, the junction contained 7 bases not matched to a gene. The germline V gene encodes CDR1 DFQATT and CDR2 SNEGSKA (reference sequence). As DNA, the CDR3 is TGCAGTGCTAGTAAGCGGGGGGGTACGGCAGATACGCAGTATTTT. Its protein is CSASKRGGTADTQYF.

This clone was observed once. The CDR3 here is CSVERTGYEQYF. DNA for the CDR3: TGCAGCGTTGAAAGGACAGGGTACGAGCAGTACTTC. This chain connects TRBV29-1 to TRBJ2-7, with 8 positions matching TRBD1. Germline V gene sequence: CDR1 SQVTM, CDR2 ANQGSEA. The V segment lost 2 bases and the J segment 4 bases; nucleotides outside the gene matches: 1. CDR3 length: 12 amino acids.

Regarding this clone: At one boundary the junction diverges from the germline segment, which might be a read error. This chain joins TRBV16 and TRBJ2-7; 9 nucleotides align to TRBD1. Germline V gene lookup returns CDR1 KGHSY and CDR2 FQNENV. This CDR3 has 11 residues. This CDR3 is CASSNTGTGRF. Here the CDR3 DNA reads TGTGCCAGCAGTAATACCGGGACAGGGCGCTTC.

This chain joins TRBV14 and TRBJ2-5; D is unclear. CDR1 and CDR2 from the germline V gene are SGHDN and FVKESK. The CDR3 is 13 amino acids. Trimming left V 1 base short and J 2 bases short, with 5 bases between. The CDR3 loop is CASSQVRQETQYF. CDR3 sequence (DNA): TGTGCCAGCAGCCAAGTTCGGCAAGAGACCCAGTACTTC.

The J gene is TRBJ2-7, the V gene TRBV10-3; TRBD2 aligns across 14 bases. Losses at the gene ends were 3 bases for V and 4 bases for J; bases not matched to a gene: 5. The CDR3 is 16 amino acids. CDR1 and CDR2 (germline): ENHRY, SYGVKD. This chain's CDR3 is CAISDGTSGGLYEQYF. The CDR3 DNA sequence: TGTGCCATCAGTGATGGGACTAGCGGGGGACTATACGAGCAGTACTTC.

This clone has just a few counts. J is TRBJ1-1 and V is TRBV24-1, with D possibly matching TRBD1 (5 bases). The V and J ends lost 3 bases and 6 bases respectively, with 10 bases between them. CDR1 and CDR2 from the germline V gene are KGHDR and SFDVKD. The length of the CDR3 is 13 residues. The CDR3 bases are TGTGCCACCAGTGATCCAGGGAGACCTGAAGCTTTCTTT. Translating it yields CATSDPGRPEAFF.

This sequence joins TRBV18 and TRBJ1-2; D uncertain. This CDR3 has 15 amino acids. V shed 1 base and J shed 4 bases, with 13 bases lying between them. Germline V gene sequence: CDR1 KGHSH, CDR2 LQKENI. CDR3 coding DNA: TGTGCCAGCTCACCACGAGGTGCCAGCATCTATGGCTACACCTTC. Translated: CASSPRGASIYGYTF.

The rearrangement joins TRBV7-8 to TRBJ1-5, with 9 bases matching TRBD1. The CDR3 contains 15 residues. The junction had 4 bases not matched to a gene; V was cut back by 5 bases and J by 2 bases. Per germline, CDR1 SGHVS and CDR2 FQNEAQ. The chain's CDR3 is CASSIQGARNQPQHF. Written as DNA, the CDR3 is TGTGCCAGCAGCATACAGGGGGCCCGCAATCAGCCCCAGCATTTT.

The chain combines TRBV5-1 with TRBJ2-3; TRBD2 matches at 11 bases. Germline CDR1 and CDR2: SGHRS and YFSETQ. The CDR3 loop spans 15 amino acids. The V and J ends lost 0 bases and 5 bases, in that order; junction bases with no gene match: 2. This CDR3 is CASSLDGTSGDTQYF. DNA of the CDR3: TGCGCCAGCAGCTTGGACGGGACTAGCGGAGATACGCAGTATTTT.

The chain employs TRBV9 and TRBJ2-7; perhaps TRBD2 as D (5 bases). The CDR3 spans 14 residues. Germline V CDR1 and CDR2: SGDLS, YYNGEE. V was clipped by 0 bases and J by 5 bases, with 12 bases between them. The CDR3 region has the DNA TGTGCCAGCAGCGTAGACGGGCGGGTCCACGAGCAGTACTTC. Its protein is CASSVDGRVHEQYF.

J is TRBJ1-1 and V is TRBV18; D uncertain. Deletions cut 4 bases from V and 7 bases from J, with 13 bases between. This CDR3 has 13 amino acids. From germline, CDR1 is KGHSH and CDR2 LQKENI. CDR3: CASSLSQEGEAFF. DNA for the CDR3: TGTGCCAGCTCACTCTCCCAGGAGGGTGAAGCTTTCTTT.

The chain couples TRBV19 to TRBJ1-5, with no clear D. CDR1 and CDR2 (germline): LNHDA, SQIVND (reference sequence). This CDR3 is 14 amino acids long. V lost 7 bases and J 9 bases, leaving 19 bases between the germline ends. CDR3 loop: CASTSEQSARPQHF. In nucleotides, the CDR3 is TGTGCCAGTACCTCGGAACAGTCGGCGCGGCCCCAGCATTTT.

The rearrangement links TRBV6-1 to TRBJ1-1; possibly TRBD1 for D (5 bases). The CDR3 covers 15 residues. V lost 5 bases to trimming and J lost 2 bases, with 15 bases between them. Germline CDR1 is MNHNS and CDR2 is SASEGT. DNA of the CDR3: TGTGCCAGCAGTTGGGGATCGACAGCCAACACTGAAGCTTTCTTT. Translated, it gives CASSWGSTANTEAFF.

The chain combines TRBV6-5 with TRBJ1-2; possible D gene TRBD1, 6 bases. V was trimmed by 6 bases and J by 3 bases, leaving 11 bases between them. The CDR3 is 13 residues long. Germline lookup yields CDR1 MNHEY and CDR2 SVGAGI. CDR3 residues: CASRQGNYYGYTF. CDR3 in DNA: TGTGCCAGCAGGCAGGGGAACTACTATGGCTACACCTTC.

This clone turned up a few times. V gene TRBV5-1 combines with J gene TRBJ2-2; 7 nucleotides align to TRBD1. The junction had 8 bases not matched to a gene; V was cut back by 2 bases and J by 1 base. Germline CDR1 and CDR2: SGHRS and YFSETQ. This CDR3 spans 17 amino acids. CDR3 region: CASSLFPGQRNTGELFF. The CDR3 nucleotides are TGCGCCAGCAGCTTATTTCCGGGACAGCGGAACACCGGGGAGCTGTTTTTT. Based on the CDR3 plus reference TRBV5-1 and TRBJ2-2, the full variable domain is KAGVTQTPRYLIKTRGQQVTLSCSPISGHRSVSWYQQTPGQGLQFLFEYFSETQRNKGNFPGRFSGRQFSNSRSEMNVSTLELGDSALYLCASSLFPGQRNTGELFFGEGSRLTVL.

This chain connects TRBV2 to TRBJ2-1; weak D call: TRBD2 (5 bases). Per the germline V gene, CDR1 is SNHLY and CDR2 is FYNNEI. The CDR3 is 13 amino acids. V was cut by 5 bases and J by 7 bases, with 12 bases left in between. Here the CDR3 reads CASSQSRGNEQFF. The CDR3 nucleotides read TGTGCCAGCAGTCAAAGTCGAGGGAATGAGCAGTTCTTC.